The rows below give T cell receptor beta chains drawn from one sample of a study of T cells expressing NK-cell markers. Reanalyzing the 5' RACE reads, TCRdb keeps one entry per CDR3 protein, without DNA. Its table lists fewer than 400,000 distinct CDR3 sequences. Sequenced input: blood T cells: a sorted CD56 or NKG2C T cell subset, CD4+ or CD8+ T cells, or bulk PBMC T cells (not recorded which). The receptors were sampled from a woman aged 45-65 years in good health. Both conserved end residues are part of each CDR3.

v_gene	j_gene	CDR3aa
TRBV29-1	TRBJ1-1	CSSRGREGMNTEAFF
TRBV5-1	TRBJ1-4	CASSLVDPTANEKLFF
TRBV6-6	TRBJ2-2	CASLPAWTGELFF
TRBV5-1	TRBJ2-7	CASSLASSGSVEQYF
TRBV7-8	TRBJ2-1	CASSPPLREGNNEQFF
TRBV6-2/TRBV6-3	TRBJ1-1	CASSRDLTEAFF
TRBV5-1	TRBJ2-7	CASNKRTGFPYEQYF
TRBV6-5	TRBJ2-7	CASSYTPIPYEQYF
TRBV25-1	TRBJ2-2	CASSDLGPSPGELFF
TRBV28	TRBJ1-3	CASITGYGTIYF
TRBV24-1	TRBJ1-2	CATSDRARPHANYGYTF
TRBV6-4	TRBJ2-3	CASSLGQVGTDTQYF
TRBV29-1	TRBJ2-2	CSVRGLAGTGELFF
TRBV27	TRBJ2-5	CASRRRSTSGRAQETQYF
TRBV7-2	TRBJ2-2	CASIPDQRRTGELFF
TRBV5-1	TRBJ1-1	CASSRGDRGKNTEAFF
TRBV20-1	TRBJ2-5	CSAREWVSGIETQYF
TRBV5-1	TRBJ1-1	CASSGGGMNTEAFF
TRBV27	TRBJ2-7	CASSLRQRAYEQYF
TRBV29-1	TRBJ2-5	CSARQIKPGTQETQYF
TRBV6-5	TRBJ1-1	CASSENSVEAFF
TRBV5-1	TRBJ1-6	CASSLSSAINSPLHF
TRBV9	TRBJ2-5	CASSPYGGQQETQYF
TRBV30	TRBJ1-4	CAWSVYLPGPLPLEKLFF
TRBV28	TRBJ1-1	CASSRRETQAFF
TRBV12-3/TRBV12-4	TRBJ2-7	CASSSGTSGVLTYEQYF
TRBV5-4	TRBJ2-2	CASSPEGRSGRAHGELFF
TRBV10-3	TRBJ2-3	CAIMQREADTQYF
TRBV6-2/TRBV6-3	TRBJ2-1	CASRLSRGAYNEQFF
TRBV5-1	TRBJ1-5	CASSEDSSNQPQHF
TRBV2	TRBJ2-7	CASGAGGTSYEQYF
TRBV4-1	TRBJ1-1	CASSPRGQRNTEAFF
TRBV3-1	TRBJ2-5	CASSQGTVPTQYF
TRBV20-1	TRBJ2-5	CSARLGQETQYF
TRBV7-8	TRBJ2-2	CASVGGRAAGELFF
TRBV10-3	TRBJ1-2	CAITEDRGLGYTF
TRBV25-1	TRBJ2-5	CASSERGVGQETQYF
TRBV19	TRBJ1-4	CATAGPRGEKLFF
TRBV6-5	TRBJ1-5	CASSGTDNQPQHF